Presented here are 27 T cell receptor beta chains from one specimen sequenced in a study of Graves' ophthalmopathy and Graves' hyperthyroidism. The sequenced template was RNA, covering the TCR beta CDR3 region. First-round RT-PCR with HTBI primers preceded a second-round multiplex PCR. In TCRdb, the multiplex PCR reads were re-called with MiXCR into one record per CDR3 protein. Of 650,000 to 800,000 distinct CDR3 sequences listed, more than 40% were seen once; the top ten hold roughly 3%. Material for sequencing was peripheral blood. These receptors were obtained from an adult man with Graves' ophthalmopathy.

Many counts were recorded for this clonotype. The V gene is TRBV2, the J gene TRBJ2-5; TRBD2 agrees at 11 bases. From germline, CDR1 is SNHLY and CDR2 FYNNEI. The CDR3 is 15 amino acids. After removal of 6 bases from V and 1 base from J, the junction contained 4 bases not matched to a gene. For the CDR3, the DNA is TGTGCCAGCAGCGGCGGGACTAGCGGCCAAGAGACCCAGTACTTC. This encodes CASSGGTSGQETQYF.

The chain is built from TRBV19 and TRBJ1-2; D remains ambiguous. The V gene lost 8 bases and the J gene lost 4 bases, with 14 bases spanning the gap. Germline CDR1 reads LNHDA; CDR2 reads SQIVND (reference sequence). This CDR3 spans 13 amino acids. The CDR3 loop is CASLRGGPYGYTF. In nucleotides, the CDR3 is TGTGCCAGTTTACGAGGCGGACCCTATGGCTACACCTTC. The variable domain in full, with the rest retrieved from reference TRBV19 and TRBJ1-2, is DGGITQSPKYLFRKEGQNVTLSCEQNLNHDAMYWYRQDPGQGLRLIYYSQIVNDFQKGDIAEGYSVSREKKESFPLTVTSAQKNPTAFYLCASLRGGPYGYTFGSGTRLTVV.

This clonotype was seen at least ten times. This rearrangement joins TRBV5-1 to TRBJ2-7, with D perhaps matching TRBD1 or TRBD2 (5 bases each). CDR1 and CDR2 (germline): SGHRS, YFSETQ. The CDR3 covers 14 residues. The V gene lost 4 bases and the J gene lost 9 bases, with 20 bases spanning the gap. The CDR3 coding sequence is TGCGCCAGCAGCCTGTCGGGGCAAGTAGACGTGCAGTACTTC. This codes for CASSLSGQVDVQYF.

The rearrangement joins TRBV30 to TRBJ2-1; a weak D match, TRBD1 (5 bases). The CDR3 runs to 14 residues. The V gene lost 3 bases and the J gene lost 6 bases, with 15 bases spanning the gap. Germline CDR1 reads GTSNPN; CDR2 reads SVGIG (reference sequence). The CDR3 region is CAWRADRRVNEQFF. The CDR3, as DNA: TGTGCCTGGAGGGCCGACAGAAGGGTCAATGAGCAGTTCTTC.

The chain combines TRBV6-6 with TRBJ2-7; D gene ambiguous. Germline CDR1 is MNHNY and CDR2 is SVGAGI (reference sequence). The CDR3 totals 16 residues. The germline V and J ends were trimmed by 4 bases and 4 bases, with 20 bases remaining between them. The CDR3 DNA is TGTGCCAGCAGTTCGGTAGTGGAGACTGGTGGTTACGAGCAGTACTTC. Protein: CASSSVVETGGYEQYF.

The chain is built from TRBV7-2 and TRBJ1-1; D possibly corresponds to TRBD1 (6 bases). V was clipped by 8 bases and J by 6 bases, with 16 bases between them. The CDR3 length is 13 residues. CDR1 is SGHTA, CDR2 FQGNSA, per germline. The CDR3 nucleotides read TGTGCCAGCGGGGGCTTGGCGGACGCTGAAGCTTTCTTT. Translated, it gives CASGGLADAEAFF.

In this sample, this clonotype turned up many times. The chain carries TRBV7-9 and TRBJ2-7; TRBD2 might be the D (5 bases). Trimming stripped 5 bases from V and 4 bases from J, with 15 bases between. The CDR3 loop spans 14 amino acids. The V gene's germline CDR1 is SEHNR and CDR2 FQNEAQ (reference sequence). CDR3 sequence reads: CASSRLSLNYEQYF. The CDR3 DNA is TGTGCCAGCAGCCGACTATCCCTGAATTACGAGCAGTACTTC. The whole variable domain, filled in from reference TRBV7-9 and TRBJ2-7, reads DTGVSQNPRHKITKRGQNVTFRCDPISEHNRLYWYRQTLGQGPEFLTYFQNEAQLEKSRLLSDRFSAERPKGSFSTLEIQRTEQGDSAMYLCASSRLSLNYEQYFGPGTRLTVT.

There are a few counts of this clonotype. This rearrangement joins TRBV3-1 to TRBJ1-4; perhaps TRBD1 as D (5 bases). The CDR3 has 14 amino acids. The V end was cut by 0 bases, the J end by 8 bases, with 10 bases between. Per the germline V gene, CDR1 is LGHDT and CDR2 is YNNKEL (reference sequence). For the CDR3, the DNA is TGTGCCAGCAGCCAAGATTTGACAGCCGAAAAACTGTTTTTT. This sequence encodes CASSQDLTAEKLFF.

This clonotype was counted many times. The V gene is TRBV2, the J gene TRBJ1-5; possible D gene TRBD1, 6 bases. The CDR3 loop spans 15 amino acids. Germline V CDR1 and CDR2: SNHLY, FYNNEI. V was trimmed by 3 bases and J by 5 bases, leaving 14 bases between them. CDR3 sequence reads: CASSEMWGQDQPQHF. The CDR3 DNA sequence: TGTGCCAGCAGTGAGATGTGGGGGCAGGATCAGCCCCAGCATTTT.

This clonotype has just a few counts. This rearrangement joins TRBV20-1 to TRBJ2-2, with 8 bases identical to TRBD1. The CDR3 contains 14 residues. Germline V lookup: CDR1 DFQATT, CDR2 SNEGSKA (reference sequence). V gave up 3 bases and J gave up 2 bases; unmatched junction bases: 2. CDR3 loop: CSASTGGNTGELFF. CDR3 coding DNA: TGCAGTGCTAGCACAGGGGGAAACACCGGGGAGCTGTTTTTT.

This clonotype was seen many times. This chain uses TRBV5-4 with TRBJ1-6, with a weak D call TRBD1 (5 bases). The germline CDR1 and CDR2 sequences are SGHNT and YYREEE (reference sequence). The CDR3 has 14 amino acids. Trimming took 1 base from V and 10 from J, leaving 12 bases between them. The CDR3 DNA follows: TGTGCCAGCAGCTTGTCTCAGGGATACTCACCCCTCCACTTT. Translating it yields CASSLSQGYSPLHF.

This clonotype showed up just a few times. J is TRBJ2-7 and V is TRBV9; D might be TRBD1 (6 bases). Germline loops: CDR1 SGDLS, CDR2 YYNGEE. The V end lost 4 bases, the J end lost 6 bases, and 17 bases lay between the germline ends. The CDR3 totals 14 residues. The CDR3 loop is CASSITNQGSEQYF. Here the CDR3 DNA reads TGTGCCAGCAGCATAACCAACCAGGGGAGCGAGCAGTACTTC.

CDR3 amino acids: CASSGGMGPNVLTF. In DNA form, the CDR3 reads TGTGCCAGCAGTGGGGGGATGGGGCCCAACGTCCTGACTTTC. The rearrangement uses TRBV2 and TRBJ2-6, with D perhaps assigned TRBD1 or TRBD2 (5 bases each). The CDR3 is made up of 14 amino acids. Trimming shortened V by 4 bases and J by 8 bases, and 12 bases separated the two germline ends. From germline, CDR1 is SNHLY and CDR2 FYNNEI.

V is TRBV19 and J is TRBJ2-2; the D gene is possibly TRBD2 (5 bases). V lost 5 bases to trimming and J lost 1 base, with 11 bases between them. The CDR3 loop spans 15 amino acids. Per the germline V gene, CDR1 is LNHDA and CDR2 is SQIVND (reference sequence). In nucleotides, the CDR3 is TGTGCCAGTAGTTTGGCTAGCAGGAACACCGGGGAGCTGTTTTTT. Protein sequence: CASSLASRNTGELFF. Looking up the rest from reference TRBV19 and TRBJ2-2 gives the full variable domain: DGGITQSPKYLFRKEGQNVTLSCEQNLNHDAMYWYRQDPGQGLRLIYYSQIVNDFQKGDIAEGYSVSREKKESFPLTVTSAQKNPTAFYLCASSLASRNTGELFFGEGSRLTVL.

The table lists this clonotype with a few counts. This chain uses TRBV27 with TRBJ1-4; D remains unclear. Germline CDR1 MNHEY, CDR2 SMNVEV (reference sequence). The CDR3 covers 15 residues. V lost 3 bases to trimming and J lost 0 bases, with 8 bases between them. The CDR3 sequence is CASSFTDTTNEKLFF. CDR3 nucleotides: TGTGCCAGCAGTTTTACAGACACAACTAATGAAAAACTGTTTTTT. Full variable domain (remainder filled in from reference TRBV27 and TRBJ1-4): EAQVTQNPRYLITVTGKKLTVTCSQNMNHEYMSWYRQDPGLGLRQIYYSMNVEVTDKGDVPEGYKVSRKEKRNFPLILESPSPNQTSLYFCASSFTDTTNEKLFFGSGTQLSVL.

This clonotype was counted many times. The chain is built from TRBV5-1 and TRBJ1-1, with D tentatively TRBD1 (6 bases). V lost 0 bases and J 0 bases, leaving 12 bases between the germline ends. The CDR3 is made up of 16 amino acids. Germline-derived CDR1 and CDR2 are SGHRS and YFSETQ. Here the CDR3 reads CASSLAGQSMNTEAFF. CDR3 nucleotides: TGCGCCAGCAGCTTGGCTGGACAGTCCATGAACACTGAAGCTTTCTTT. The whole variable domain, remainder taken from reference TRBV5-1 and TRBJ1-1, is KAGVTQTPRYLIKTRGQQVTLSCSPISGHRSVSWYQQTPGQGLQFLFEYFSETQRNKGNFPGRFSGRQFSNSRSEMNVSTLELGDSALYLCASSLAGQSMNTEAFFGQGTRLTVV.

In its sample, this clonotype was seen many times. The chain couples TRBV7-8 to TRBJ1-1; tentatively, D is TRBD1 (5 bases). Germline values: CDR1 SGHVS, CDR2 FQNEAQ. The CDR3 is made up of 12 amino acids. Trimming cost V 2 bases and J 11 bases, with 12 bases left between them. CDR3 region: CASSLSMGTAFF. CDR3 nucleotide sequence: TGTGCCAGCAGCTTATCGATGGGGACCGCTTTCTTT.

Written as DNA, the CDR3 is TGCAGTGCTAGATCCCCAGGAAACTATGGCTACACCTTC. It yields the protein CSARSPGNYGYTF. The chain links TRBV20-1 to TRBJ1-2; D gene unclear. Germline CDR1 DFQATT, CDR2 SNEGSKA (reference sequence). Trimming left V 2 bases short and J 2 bases short, with 9 bases between. This CDR3 spans 13 amino acids.

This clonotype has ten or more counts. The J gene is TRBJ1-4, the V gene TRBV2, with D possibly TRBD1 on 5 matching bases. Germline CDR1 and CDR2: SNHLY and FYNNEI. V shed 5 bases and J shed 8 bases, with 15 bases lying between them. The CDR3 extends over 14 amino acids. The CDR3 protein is CASSWTSSGEKLFF. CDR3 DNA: TGTGCCAGCAGTTGGACAAGTAGTGGAGAAAAACTGTTTTTT.

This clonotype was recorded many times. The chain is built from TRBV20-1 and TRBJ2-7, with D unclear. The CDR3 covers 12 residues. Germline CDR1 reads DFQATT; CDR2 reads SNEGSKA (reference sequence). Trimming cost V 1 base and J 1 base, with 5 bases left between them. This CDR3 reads CSARGLSYEQYF. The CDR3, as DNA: TGCAGTGCTAGAGGACTTTCCTACGAGCAGTACTTC.

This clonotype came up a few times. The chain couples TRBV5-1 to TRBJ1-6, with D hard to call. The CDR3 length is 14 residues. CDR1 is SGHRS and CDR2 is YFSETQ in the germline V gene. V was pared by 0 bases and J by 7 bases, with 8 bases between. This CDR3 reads CASSLGASNSPLHF. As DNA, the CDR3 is TGCGCCAGCAGCTTGGGGGCCTCAAATTCACCCCTCCACTTT. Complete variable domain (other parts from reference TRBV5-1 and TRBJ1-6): KAGVTQTPRYLIKTRGQQVTLSCSPISGHRSVSWYQQTPGQGLQFLFEYFSETQRNKGNFPGRFSGRQFSNSRSEMNVSTLELGDSALYLCASSLGASNSPLHFGNGTRLTVT.

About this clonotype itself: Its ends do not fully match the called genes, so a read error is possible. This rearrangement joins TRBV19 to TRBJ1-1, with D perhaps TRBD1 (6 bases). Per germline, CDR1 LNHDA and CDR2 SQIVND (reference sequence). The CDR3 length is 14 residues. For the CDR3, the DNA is TGTGCCAGTAGTATAGGGTCAGGGGCCACTAAAGCTTTCTTT. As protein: CASSIGSGATKAFF.

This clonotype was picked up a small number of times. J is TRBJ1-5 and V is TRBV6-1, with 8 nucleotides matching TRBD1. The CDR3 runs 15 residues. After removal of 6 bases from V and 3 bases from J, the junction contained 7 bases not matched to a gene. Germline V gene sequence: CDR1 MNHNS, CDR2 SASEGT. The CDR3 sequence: CASRQGVVTNQPQHF. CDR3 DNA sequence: TGTGCCAGCAGACAGGGGGTTGTTACCAATCAGCCCCAGCATTTT.

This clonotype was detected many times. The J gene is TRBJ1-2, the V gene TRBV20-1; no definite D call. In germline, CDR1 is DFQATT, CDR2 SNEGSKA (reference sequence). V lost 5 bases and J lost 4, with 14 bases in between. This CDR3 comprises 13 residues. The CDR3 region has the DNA TGCAGTGCTTACCCCCCAGGATCCTATGGCTACACCTTC. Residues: CSAYPPGSYGYTF.

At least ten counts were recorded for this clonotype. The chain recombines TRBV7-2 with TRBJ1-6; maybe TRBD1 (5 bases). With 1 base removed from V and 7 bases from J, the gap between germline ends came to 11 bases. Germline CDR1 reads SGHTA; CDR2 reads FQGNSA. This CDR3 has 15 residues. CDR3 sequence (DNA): TGTGCCAGCAGCTTAGTGGGACCCCCGAATTCACCCCTCCACTTT. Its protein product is CASSLVGPPNSPLHF.

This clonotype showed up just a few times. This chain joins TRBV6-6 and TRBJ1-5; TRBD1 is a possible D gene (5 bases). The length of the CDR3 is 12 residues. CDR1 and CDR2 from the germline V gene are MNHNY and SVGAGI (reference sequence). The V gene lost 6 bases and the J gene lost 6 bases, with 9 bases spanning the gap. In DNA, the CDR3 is TGTGCCAGCAGGGGGCTGGGTCAGCCCCAGCATTTT. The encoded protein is CASRGLGQPQHF.

The CDR3 protein is CASSLRTPSSGNTIYF. CDR3 DNA sequence: TGTGCCAGCAGTTTAAGGACTCCGAGCTCTGGAAACACCATATATTTT. The rearrangement uses TRBV27 and TRBJ1-3; D gene ambiguous. V lost 2 bases to trimming and J lost 0 bases, with 11 bases between them. This CDR3 region has 16 residues. CDR1 and CDR2 from the germline V gene are MNHEY and SMNVEV (reference sequence).